A selection of T cell receptor beta chains follows, all from one sample in a study of cytomegalovirus exposure and HLA in healthy donors. Sequencing used immunoSEQ multiplex PCR; TCRdb keeps in-frame clones, though not all of them. Of some 140,000 clones detected, 86% appear once; the ten largest clones hold about 2.2%. Source material: PBMCs. The receptors were sampled from a human donor in good health. The CDR3 runs from the conserved cysteine through the conserved F or W.

TRBV6-4 CATPSEDLLYEQYF
TRBV2 CASIGQGYYEQYF
TRBV5-1 CASSLVTGMNTEAFF
TRBV2 CASGSGGSPYNEQFF
TRBV11-2 CASSSTGGGYGYTF
TRBV7-2 CASSRRLADYEQYF
TRBV5-1 CASSLGQGASTEAFF
TRBV28 CASSFATGGRIDTQYF
TRBV21-1 CASSKASGNEQFF
TRBV5-1 CASSSRGDSGNTIYF
TRBV29-1 CSVEDRNREETQYF
TRBV25-1 CASESHLYGYTF
TRBV7-8 CASSPLDTQYF
TRBV14 CASSRPGADTQYF
TRBV18 CASSPSNGLAGDPGYF
TRBV5-6 CASSLVRETLKQYF
TRBV10-3 CAISESTGGDQPQHF
TRBV2 CASSERGQSPGYTF
TRBV7-9 CASSFRGGGYTF
TRBV29-1 CSVAGTGDEKLFF
TRBV11-1 CASSPSRDSGVGEQYF
TRBV28 CASSPLLLAEQYF
TRBV5-5 CASSPVLAGPGIQYF
TRBV5-1 CASRPTSAPSYNEQFF